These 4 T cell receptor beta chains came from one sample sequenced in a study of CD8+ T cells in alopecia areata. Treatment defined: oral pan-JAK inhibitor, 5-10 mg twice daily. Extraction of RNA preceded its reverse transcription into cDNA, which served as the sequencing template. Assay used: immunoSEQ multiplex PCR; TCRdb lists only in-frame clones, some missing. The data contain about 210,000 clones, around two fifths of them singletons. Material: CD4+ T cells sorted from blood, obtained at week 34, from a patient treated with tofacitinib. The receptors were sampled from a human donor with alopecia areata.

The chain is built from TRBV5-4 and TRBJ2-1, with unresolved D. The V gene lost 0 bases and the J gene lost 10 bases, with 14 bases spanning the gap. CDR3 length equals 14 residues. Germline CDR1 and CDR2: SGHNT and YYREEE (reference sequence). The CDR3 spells CASSLELTSKEQFF. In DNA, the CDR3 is TGTGCCAGCAGCTTGGAGTTGACAAGTAAAGAGCAGTTCTTC. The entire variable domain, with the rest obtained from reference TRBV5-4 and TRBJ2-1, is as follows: ETGVTQSPTHLIKTRGQQVTLRCSSQSGHNTVSWYQQALGQGPQFIFQYYREEENGRGNFPPRFSGLQFPNYSSELNVNALELDDSALYLCASSLELTSKEQFFGPGTRLTVL.

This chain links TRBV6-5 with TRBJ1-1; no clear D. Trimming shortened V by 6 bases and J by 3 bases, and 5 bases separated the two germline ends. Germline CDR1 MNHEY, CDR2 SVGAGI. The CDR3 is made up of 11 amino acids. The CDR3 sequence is CASSNYTEAFF. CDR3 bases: TGTGCCAGCAGCAACTACACTGAAGCTTTCTTT.

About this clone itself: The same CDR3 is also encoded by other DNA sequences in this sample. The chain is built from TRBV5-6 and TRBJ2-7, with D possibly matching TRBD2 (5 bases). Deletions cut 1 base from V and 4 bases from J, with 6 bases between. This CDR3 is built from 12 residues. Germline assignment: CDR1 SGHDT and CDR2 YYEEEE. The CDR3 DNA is TGTGCCAGCAGCTTGAGACTATACGAGCAGTACTTC. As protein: CASSLRLYEQYF. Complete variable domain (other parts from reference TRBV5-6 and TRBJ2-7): DAGVTQSPTHLIKTRGQQVTLRCSPKSGHDTVSWYQQALGQGPQFIFQYYEEEERQRGNFPDRFSGHQFPNYSSELNVNALLLGDSALYLCASSLRLYEQYFGPGTRLTVT.

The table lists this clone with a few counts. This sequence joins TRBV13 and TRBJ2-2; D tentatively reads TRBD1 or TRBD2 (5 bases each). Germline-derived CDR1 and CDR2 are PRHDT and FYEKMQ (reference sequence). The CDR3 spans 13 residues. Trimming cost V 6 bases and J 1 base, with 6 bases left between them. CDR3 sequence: CASRGENTGELFF. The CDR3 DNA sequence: TGTGCCAGCAGGGGGGAGAACACCGGGGAGCTGTTTTTT.